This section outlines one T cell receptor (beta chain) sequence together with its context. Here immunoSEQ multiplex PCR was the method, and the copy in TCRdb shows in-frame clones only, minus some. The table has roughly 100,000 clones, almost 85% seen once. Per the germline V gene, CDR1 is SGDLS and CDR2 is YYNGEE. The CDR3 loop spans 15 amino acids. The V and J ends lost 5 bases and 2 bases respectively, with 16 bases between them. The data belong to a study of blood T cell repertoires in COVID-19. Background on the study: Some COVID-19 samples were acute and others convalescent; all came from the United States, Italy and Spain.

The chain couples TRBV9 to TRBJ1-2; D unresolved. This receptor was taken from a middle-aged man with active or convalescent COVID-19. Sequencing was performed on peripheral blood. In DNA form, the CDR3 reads TGTGCCAGCAGGTTAGGAGAACAACCAAACTATGGCTACACCTTC. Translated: CASRLGEQPNYGYTF.